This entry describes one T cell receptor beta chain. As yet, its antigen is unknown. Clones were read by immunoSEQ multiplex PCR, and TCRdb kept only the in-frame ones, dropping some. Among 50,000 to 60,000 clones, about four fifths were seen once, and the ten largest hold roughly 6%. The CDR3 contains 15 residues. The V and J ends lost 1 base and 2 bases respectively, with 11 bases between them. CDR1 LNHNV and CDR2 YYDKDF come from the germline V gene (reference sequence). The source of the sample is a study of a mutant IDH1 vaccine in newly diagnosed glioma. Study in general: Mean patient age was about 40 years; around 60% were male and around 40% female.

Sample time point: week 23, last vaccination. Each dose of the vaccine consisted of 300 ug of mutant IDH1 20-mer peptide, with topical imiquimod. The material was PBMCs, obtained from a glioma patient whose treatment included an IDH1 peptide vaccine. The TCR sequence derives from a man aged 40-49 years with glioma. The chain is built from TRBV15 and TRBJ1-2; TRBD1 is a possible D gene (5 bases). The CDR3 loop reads CATSRGRQGNYGYTF. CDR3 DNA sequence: TGTGCCACCAGCAGAGGACGCCAGGGAAACTATGGCTACACCTTC.